This T cell receptor beta chain was identified in a study of CD8 T cells in ankylosing spondylitis. Study-wide results and limits: Peripheral blood held disease-linked clones only at relatively low frequency, and these were CD8+. Both synovial fluid and blood in reactive arthritis had previously been reported to carry some motif variants. Enrichment of disease-linked clones was reportedly significant in matched ankylosing spondylitis synovial fluid.

The V end was cut by 0 bases, the J end by 0 bases, with 11 bases between. The CDR3 has 15 residues. CDR1 GTSNPN and CDR2 SVGIG come from the germline V gene (reference sequence). This clonotype was found a few times. The target antigen is unknown. Libraries for TCR beta were made by quantitative 5'-RACE with molecular barcodes. TCRdb redid the calling of the 5' RACE reads with MiXCR, one entry per CDR3 protein. Among roughly 150,000 distinct CDR3 sequences listed, around a third were seen once. The sample taken for sequencing was synovial fluid, either unsorted or a sorted T cell fraction (not recorded which). This chain joins TRBV30 and TRBJ1-1, with D uncertain. The source of this sequence is a male donor with ankylosing spondylitis. The CDR3 sequence is CAWSVLVTVNTEAFF. The CDR3 nucleotides read TGTGCCTGGAGTGTACTGGTCACAGTGAACACTGAAGCTTTCTTT.